This TCR beta chain was sequenced during a study of blood T cell repertoires in COVID-19. Study-wide background: The cDNA or gDNA used as material had been derived from T cells, B-cell-depleted T cells, or PBMCs.

The CDR3 is 16 residues long. With 0 bases clipped from V and 7 bases from J, the junction kept 8 bases outside the gene matches. From germline, CDR1 is LGHDT and CDR2 YNNKEL (reference sequence). Assay used: immunoSEQ multiplex PCR; TCRdb lists only in-frame clones, some missing. The sample holds 95,000 to 110,000 clones; 75% to 90% are singletons and the top ten take 13%. The V call is TRBV3-1 (or the pseudogene TRBV3-2), the J call TRBJ2-1; 8 bases agree with TRBD2. Sequencing was done on a sample of peripheral blood. The TCR was taken from a human donor in a cohort sampled during active or convalescent COVID-19. Written as DNA, the CDR3 is TGTGCCAGCAGCCAAGAGCGGAAGCGGGGGCGGAATGAGCAGTTCTTC. Protein product: CASSQERKRGRNEQFF.